This T cell receptor beta chain was sequenced for a study of regulatory T cells. Study conclusions and caveats: Hydrophobic residues at CDR3 positions 6 and 7 were enriched in conventional CD4+ T cells of CD3G-deficient patients. Skewed V and J usage and few unique V-J pairs marked patient repertoires, most in Tregs.

Germline CDR1 SGHAT, CDR2 FQNNGV. V lost 4 bases to trimming and J lost 4 bases; unmatched junction nucleotides: 8. The CDR3 spans 16 residues. The primer mix had 52 TRBV and 13 TRBJ primers. Repertoires were generated with immunoSEQ multiplex PCR, while TCRdb's copy carries only in-frame clones and drops some. The sample includes 20,000 to 25,000 clones, roughly 90% of them seen just once. Points on this clone: Its matching antigen is unknown.

All CD3G-deficient patients showed autoimmunity, more severe in two. Patients, 2 to 39 years old, had expanded memory T-cell proportions. Sorting split CD4+ cells into CD25-high CD127-low Tregs and CD25-low CD127-high conventional T cells. This clonotype was sampled from a child under 18 with CD3G deficiency. Material for sequencing was conventional CD4+ T cells sorted from blood. The chain carries TRBV11-2 and TRBJ2-2, with 8 positions matching TRBD2. DNA for the CDR3: TGTGCCAGCAGCTCAACCGGGACTAGGGGCACCGGGGAGCTGTTTTTT. Its translation: CASSSTGTRGTGELFF.